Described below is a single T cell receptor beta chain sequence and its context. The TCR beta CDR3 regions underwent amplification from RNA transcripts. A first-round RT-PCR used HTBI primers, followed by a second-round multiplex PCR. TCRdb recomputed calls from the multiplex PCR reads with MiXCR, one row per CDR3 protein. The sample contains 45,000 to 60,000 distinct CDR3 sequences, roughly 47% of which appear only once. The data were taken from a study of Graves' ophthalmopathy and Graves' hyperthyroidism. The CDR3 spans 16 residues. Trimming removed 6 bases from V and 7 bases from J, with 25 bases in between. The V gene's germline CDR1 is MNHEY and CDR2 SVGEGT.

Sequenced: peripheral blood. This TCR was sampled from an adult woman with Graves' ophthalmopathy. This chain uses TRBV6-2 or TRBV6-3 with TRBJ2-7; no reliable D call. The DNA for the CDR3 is TGTGCCAGCAGCCCACCGGCACAGTGGGCGATAACTGAGCAGTACTTC. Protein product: CASSPPAQWAITEQYF.